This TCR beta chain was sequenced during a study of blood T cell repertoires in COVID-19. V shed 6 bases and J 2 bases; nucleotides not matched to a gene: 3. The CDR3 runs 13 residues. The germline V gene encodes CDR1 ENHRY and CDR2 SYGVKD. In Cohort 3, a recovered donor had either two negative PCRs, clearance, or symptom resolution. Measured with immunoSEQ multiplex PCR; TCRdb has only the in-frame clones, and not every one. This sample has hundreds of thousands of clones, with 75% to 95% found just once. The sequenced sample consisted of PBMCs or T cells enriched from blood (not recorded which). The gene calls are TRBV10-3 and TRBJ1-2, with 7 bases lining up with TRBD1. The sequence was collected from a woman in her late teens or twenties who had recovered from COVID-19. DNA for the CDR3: TGTGCCATCAGACCGGGACAGAACTATGGCTACACCTTC. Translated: CAIRPGQNYGYTF.